This T cell receptor beta chain was identified in a study of memory CD4+ T cells and cytomegalovirus serostatus. Study-wide context: Of the healthy Belgian adults, several were CMV seropositive and about 24 seronegative.

As originally analysed: After removing out-of-frame reads, 2 million to 2.5 million distinct TCRbeta sequences remained. The repertoire was sequenced with immunoSEQ multiplex PCR; TCRdb's copy has only in-frame clones and lacks some. Clone size and the V and J calls come from that table; the DNA yielded D and trimming. The table has about 52,000 clones, around 78% seen once. The sort gate was single viable CD3+CD4+CD8-CD45RO+ cells for memory CD4+ T cells. The CDR3 extends over 12 amino acids. The V and J ends lost 7 bases and 4 bases respectively, with 13 bases between them. The germline CDR1 and CDR2 sequences are SQVTM and ANQGSEA.

The rearrangement joins TRBV29-1 to TRBJ2-5, with a tentative D call TRBD2 (5 bases). The sequencing input was memory CD4+ T cells from blood. The clonotype comes from an adult in good health and CMV-seronegative. The CDR3 DNA is TGCAGCGCCGAGCGGTTGGGAGAGACCCAGTACTTC. Residues: CSAERLGETQYF.